Listed below are T cell receptor beta chains from one sample, sequenced in a study of control samples from healthy donors and cancer patients. Some clones are missing from TCRdb's copy, which holds only in-frame ones; the method was immunoSEQ multiplex PCR. The sample holds 170,000 or so clones, about 91% seen once. The sequenced material came from blood. The source is a woman aged 40 to 50 in good health. Each CDR3 is given with its conserved first and last residue. The order of the fields is CDR3 length, J gene, V gene, D gene, clone size, CDR3 DNA, CDR3 protein. The D gene is left open where the match is weak. Clone size appears in some rows only: once, few, many, or a class for an expanded clone.

>13|TRBJ1-3|TRBV10-2|-|-
TGCGCCAGCAGTAGTGGGTCTGGAAACACCATATATTTT
CASSSGSGNTIYF
>15|TRBJ2-7|TRBV9|TRBD2|-
TGTGCCAGCAGCGTAGCCGGGACTAGCTTCCACGAGCAGTACTTC
CASSVAGTSFHEQYF
>12|TRBJ2-1|TRBV5-1|-|-
TGCGCCAGCAGCTTGATCCGAGCTGAGCAGTTCTTC
CASSLIRAEQFF
>15|TRBJ2-2|TRBV5-1|TRBD1|-
TGCGCCAGCAGCTTGACAGGGGGCTACGTCGGGGAGCTGTTTTTT
CASSLTGGYVGELFF
>15|TRBJ2-1|TRBV5-1|TRBD1|-
TGCGCCAGCAGCCCAATCACAGGGGGCTACAATGAGCAGTTCTTC
CASSPITGGYNEQFF
>14|TRBJ1-4|TRBV11-2|-|-
TGTGCCAGCAGCCGAACACTAGGGTCGGAAAAACTGTTTTTT
CASSRTLGSEKLFF
>15|TRBJ2-1|TRBV6-1|-|-
TGTGCCAGCAGTGAAGGGCTAGGGCAATACAATGAGCAGTTCTTC
CASSEGLGQYNEQFF
>13|TRBJ2-7|TRBV6-5|-|-
TGTGCCAGCAGTTACCAGAAGACGGGCGAGCAGTACTTC
CASSYQKTGEQYF
>17|TRBJ2-3|TRBV18|-|once
TGTGCCAGCTCACCTCAAAAGGAGAGAGGTCGGACAGATACGCAGTATTTT
CASSPQKERGRTDTQYF
>11|TRBJ1-1|TRBV25-1|-|-
TGTGCCAGCAGTCGAAACACTGAAGCTTTCTTT
CASSRNTEAFF
>14|TRBJ2-5|TRBV4-2|TRBD1|few
TGTGCCAGCAGCCAGGGACAGGTCGAGGAGACCCAGTACTTC
CASSQGQVEETQYF
>15|TRBJ2-3|TRBV5-5|-|-
TGTGCCAGCAGGCCCTTAGCGGAAGGGGCAGATACGCAGTATTTT
CASRPLAEGADTQYF
>15|TRBJ2-5|TRBV3-1/TRBV3-2|TRBD2|-
TGTGCCAGCAGCCAACTAGCGGGGGGGGAAAAGACCCAGTACTTC
CASSQLAGGEKTQYF
>11|TRBJ1-2|TRBV5-6|-|-
TGTGCCAGCAGCCCGGGGGGTGGCTACACCTTC
CASSPGGGYTF
>16|TRBJ1-5|TRBV19|-|-
TGTGCCAGTAGTCTACCTTGGGGGGGAGGAAGTCAGCCCCAGCATTTT
CASSLPWGGGSQPQHF
>15|TRBJ1-4|TRBV7-9|-|-
TGTGCCAGCAGCTTAGGGACCTGGACGAATGAAAAACTGTTTTTT
CASSLGTWTNEKLFF
>14|TRBJ2-5|TRBV5-1|-|-
TGCGCCAGCAGCTTGGTGGTCGGGTCGGAGACCCAGTACTTC
CASSLVVGSETQYF
>15|TRBJ2-1|TRBV5-4|TRBD2|-
TGTGCCAGCAACCCGGGGGGGGCGCTTGGTAATGAGCAGTTCTTC
CASNPGGALGNEQFF
>13|TRBJ2-2|TRBV9|TRBD2|-
TGTACCAGCAGCGGGGGGAACACCGGGGAGCTGTTTTTT
CTSSGGNTGELFF
>14|TRBJ1-2|TRBV13|-|-
TGTGCCAGCAGCTTAGGCCAGGGAAAGTATGGCTACACCTTC
CASSLGQGKYGYTF
>16|TRBJ1-4|TRBV27|TRBD1|-
TGTGCCAGCAGTCGCCACCCGACAGGGGAGGTTGAAAAACTGTTTTTT
CASSRHPTGEVEKLFF
>16|TRBJ1-5|TRBV6-5|TRBD1|few
TGTGCCAGCAGTTCCCTGGACAGGGGGCTCCATCAGCCCCAGCATTTT
CASSSLDRGLHQPQHF